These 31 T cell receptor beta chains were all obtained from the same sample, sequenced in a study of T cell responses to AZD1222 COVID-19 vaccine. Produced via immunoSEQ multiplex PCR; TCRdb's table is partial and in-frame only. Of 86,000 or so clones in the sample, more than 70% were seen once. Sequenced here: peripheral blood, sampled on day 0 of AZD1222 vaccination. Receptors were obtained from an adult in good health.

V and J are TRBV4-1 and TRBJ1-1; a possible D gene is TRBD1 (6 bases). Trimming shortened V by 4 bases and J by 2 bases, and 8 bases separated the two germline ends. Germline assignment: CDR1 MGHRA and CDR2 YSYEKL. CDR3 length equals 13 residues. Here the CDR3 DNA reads TGCGCCAGCAGCCGGGGGGCCAACACTGAAGCTTTCTTT. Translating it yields CASSRGANTEAFF.

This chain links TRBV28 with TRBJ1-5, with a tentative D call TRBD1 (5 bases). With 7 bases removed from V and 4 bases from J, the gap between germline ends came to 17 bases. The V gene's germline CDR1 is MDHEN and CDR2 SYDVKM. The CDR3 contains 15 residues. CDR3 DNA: TGTGCCAGCACCCCGGGGGGGGGAGGGAATCAGCCCCAGCATTTT. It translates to CASTPGGGGNQPQHF.

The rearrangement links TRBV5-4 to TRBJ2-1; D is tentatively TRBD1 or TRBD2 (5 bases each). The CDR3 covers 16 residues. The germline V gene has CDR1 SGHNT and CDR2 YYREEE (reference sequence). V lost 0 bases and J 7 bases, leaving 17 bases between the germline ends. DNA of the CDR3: TGTGCCAGCAGCTTGGCCGGGACCACCGGCTGGAATGAGCAGTTCTTC. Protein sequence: CASSLAGTTGWNEQFF.

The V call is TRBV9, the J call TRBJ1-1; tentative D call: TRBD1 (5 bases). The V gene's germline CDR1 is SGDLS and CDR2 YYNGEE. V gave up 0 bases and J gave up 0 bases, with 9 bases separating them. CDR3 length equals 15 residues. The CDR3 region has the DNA TGTGCCAGCAGCGTAGTCCCGGACATGAACACTGAAGCTTTCTTT. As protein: CASSVVPDMNTEAFF.

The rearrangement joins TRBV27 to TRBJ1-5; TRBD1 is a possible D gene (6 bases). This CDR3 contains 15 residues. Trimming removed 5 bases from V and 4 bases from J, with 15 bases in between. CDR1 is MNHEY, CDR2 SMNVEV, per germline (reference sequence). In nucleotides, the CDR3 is TGTGCCAGCAGTCAAACCCCACAGGGTAATCAGCCCCAGCATTTT. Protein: CASSQTPQGNQPQHF.

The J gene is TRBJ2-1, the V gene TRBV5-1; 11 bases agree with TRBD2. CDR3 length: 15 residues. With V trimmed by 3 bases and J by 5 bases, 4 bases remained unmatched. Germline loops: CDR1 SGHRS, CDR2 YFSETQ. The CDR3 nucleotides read TGCGCCAGCAGCTCCACTAGCGGGGGCCACAATGAGCAGTTCTTC. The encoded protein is CASSSTSGGHNEQFF.

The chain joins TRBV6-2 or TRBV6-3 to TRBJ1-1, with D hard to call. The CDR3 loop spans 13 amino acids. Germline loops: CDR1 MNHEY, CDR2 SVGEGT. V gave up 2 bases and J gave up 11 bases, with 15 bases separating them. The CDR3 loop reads CASSYGSGLEAFF. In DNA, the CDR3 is TGTGCCAGCAGTTACGGGTCTGGTTTGGAGGCTTTCTTT.

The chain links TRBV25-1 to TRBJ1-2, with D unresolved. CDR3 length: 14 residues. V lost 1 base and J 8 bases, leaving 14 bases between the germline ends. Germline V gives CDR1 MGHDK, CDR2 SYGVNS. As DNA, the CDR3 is TGTGCCAGCAGTGAATTCTGGCCCTCAAAGGGCTACACCTTC. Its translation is CASSEFWPSKGYTF.

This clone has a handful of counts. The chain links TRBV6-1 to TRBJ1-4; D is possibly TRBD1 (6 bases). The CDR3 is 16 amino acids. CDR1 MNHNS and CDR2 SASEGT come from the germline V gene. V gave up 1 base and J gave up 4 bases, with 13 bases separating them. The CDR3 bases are TGTGCCAGCAGTGAAGAAGCAGGGGCGGGTAATGAAAAACTGTTTTTT. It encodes CASSEEAGAGNEKLFF.

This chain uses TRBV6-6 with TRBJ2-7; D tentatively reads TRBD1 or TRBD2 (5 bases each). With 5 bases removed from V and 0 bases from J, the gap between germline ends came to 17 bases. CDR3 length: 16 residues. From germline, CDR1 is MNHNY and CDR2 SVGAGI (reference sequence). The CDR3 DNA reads TGTGCCAGCAGTGTCTCCCGGGACCCGAGCTCCTACGAGCAGTACTTC. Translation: CASSVSRDPSSYEQYF.

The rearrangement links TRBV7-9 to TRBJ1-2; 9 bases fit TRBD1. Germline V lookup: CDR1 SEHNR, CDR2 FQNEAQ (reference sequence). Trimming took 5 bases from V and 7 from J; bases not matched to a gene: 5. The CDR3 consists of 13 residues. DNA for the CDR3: TGTGCCAGCAGCCAGGGACAGGGTTTTGGCTACACCTTC. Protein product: CASSQGQGFGYTF.

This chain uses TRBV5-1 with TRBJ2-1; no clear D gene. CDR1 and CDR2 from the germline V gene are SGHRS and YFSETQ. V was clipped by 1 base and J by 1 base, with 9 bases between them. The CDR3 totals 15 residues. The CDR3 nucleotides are TGCGCCAGCAGCTTGTCCCTAGAATCCTACAATGAGCAGTTCTTC. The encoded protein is CASSLSLESYNEQFF.

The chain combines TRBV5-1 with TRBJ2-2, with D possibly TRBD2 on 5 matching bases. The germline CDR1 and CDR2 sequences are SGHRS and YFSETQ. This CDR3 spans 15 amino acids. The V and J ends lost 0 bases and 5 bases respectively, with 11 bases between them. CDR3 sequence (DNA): TGCGCCAGCAGCTTGGGTGGGAGCCGTACCGGGGAGCTGTTTTTT. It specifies CASSLGGSRTGELFF.

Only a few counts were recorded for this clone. In nucleotides, the CDR3 is TGTGCCTGGAGTAGGGACAGTAGCAATCAGCCCCAGCATTTT. Its translation: CAWSRDSSNQPQHF. The chain links TRBV30 to TRBJ1-5, with TRBD1 matching over 7 bases. The J segment lost 0 bases and the V segment lost 2 bases, leaving 1 base of the junction unmatched. The CDR3 covers 14 residues. The germline CDR1 and CDR2 sequences are GTSNPN and SVGIG (reference sequence).

The CDR3 protein is CASSLESLDRSNSPLHF. The CDR3 region has the DNA TGCGCCAGCAGCTTGGAGTCCTTAGACAGGTCAAATTCACCCCTCCACTTT. The chain links TRBV5-1 to TRBJ1-6, with a weak D call TRBD1 (6 bases). The germline V gene has CDR1 SGHRS and CDR2 YFSETQ. The CDR3 covers 17 residues. V lost 0 bases and J 7 bases, leaving 17 bases between the germline ends.

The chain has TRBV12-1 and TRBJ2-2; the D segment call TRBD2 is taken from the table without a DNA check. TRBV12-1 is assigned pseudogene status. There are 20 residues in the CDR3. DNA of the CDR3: TGTGCCAGCAGCTGCCATCCCGGGACTAGCGGGGGGGCCACAACCGGGGAGCTGTTTTTT. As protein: CASSCHPGTSGGATTGELFF.

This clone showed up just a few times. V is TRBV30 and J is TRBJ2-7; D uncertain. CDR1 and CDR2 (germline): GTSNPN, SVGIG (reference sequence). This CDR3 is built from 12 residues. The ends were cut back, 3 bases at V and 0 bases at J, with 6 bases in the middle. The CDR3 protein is CAWRDDSYEQYF. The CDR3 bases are TGTGCCTGGAGGGACGACTCCTACGAGCAGTACTTC.

CDR3 in amino acids: CASSSRNTEAFF. The CDR3 DNA is TGTGCCAGCAGTTCTAGGAACACTGAAGCTTTCTTT. The V call is TRBV6-5, the J call TRBJ1-1; D is unresolved. The CDR3 runs to 12 residues. V was shortened by 4 bases and J by 1 base, with 4 bases between the two germline ends. Germline lookup yields CDR1 MNHEY and CDR2 SVGAGI.

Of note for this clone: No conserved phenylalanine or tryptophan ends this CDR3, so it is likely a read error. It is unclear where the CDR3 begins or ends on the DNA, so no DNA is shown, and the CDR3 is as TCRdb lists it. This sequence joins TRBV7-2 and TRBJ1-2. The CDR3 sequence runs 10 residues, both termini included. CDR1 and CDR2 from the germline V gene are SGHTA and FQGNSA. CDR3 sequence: CASSLKLGYV.

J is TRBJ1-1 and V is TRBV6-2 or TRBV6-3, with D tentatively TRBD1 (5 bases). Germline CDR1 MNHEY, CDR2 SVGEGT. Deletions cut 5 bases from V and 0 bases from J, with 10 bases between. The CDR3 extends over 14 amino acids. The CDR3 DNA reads TGTGCCAGCAGTACAACGACAGTGAACACTGAAGCTTTCTTT. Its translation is CASSTTTVNTEAFF.

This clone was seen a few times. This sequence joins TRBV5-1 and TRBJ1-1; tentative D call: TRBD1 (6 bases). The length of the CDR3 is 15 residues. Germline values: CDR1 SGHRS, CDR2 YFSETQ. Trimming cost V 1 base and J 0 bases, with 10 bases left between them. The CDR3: CASSLTGSMNTEAFF. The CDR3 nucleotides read TGCGCCAGCAGCTTGACAGGGAGTATGAACACTGAAGCTTTCTTT.

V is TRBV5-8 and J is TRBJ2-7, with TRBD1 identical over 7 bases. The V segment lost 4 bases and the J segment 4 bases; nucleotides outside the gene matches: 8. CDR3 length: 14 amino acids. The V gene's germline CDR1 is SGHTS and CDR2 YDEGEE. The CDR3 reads CASSLPGTAYEQYF. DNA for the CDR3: TGTGCCAGCAGCCTTCCCGGGACAGCATACGAGCAGTACTTC.

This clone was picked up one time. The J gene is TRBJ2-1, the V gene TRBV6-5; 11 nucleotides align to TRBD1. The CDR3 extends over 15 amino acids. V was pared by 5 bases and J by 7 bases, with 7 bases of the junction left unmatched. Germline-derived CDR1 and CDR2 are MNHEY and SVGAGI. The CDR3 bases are TGTGCCAGCAGTACCCGGGACAGGGGGGTTAATGAGCAGTTCTTC. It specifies CASSTRDRGVNEQFF.

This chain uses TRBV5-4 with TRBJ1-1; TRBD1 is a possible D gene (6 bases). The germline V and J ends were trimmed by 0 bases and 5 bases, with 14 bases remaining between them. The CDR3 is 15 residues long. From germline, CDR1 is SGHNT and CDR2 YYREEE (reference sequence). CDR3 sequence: CASSLALGGGTEAFF. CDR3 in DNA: TGTGCCAGCAGCTTGGCCCTCGGGGGCGGTACTGAAGCTTTCTTT. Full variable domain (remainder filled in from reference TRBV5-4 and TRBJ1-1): ETGVTQSPTHLIKTRGQQVTLRCSSQSGHNTVSWYQQALGQGPQFIFQYYREEENGRGNFPPRFSGLQFPNYSSELNVNALELDDSALYLCASSLALGGGTEAFFGQGTRLTVV.

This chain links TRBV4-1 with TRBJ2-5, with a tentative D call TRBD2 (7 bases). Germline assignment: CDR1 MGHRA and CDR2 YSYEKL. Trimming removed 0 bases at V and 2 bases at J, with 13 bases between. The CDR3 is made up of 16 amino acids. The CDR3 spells CASSQDLRGPQETQYF. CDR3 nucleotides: TGCGCCAGCAGCCAAGATCTGCGGGGGCCGCAAGAGACCCAGTACTTC.

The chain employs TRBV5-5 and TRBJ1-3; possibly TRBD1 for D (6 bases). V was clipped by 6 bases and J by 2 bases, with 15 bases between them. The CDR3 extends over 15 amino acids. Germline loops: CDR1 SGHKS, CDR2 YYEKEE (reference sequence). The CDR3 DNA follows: TGTGCCAGCACCCTAGATGGGGGCACTGGAAACACCATATATTTT. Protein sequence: CASTLDGGTGNTIYF.

CDR3 coding DNA: TGTGCCAGCAGGCCAGGGGGAAACACCGGGGAGCTGTTTTTT. Protein product: CASRPGGNTGELFF. This chain uses TRBV27 with TRBJ2-2; 7 positions agree with TRBD1. Germline values: CDR1 MNHEY, CDR2 SMNVEV (reference sequence). CDR3 length: 14 amino acids. With V trimmed by 6 bases and J by 2 bases, 3 bases remained unmatched.

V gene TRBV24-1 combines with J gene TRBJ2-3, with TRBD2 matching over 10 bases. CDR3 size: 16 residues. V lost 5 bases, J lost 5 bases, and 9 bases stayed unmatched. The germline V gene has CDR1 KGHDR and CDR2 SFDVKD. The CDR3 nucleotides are TGTGCCACCAGTGGGTCCGGGACTAGCGAGGAAGATACGCAGTATTTT. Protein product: CATSGSGTSEEDTQYF.

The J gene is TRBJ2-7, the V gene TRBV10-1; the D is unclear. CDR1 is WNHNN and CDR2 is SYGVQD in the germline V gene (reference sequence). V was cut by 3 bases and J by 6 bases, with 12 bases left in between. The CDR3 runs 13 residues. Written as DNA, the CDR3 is TGCGCCAGCAGTGAACGCCGCCTAGGCGAGCAGTACTTC. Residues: CASSERRLGEQYF.

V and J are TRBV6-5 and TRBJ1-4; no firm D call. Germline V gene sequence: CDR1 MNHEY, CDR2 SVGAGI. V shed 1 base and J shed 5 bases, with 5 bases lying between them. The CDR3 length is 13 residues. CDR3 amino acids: CASSYYRNEKLFF. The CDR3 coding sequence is TGTGCCAGCAGTTACTACAGAAATGAAAAACTGTTTTTT.

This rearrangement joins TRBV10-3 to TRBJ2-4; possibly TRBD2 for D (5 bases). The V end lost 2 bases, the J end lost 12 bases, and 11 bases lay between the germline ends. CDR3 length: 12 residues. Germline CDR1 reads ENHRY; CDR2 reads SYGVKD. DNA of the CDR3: TGTGCCATCAGTGAGAGTCCCGGAGGTCAGTACTTC. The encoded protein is CAISESPGGQYF.